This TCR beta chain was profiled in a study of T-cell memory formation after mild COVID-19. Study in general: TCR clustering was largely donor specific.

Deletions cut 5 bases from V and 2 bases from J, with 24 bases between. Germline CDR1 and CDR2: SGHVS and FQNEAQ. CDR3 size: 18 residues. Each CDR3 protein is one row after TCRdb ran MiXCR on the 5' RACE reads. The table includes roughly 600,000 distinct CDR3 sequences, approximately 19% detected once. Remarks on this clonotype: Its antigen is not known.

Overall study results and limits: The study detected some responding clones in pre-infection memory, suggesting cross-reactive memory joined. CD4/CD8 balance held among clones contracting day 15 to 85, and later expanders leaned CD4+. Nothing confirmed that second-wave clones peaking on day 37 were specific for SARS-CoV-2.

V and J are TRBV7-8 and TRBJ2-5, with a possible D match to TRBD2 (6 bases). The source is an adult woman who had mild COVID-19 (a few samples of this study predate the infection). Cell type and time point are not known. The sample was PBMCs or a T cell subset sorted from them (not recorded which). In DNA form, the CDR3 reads TGTGCCAGCAGCCCCCACCGGGACTCATTGAACATTCAAGAGACCCAGTACTTC. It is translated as CASSPHRDSLNIQETQYF.